This TCR beta chain was observed in a study of PD-1 blockade in classical Hodgkin lymphoma. The CDR3 covers 12 residues. V lost 4 bases, J lost 4 bases, and 10 bases lay in between. CDR1 and CDR2 (germline): GTSNPN, SVGIG (reference sequence). Profiling relied on immunoSEQ multiplex PCR, and the TCRdb table lists in-frame clones only, not all of them. The sample consists of nearly 55,000 clones, more than 65% of them appearing once. Study-wide results and limits: The repertoire differences lack a defined cause, possibly disease activity or prior therapy. Reports indicated that newly diagnosed patients had lower baseline TCR diversity than healthy donors did. Partial responders and progressors had significantly lower baseline TCR diversity.

Each patient relapsed following autologous stem cell transplantation, and prior brentuximab vedotin exposure differed. Relapsed/refractory classical Hodgkin lymphoma patients had complete, partial or progressive responses. Concerning this clone itself: Its antigen remains unidentified.

This sequence was found in a human donor with classical Hodgkin lymphoma. V gene TRBV30 combines with J gene TRBJ1-2; D gene ambiguous. The specimen comprised peripheral blood mononuclear cells (PBMCs), sampled at baseline. The CDR3 bases are TGTGCCTGGAAAAACAGCCTCTATGGCTACACCTTC. It specifies CAWKNSLYGYTF.